The T cell receptor beta chain described here comes from a study of blood T cell repertoires in COVID-19. About the study: From the United States, Italy and Spain came samples of acute and convalescent COVID-19. Sample material is recorded as cDNA or gDNA derived from T cells, B-cell-depleted T cells, or PBMCs.

In the original processing: Estimates of nucleated cell counts were drawn from the amplification of reference gene primers. Profiling relied on immunoSEQ multiplex PCR, and the TCRdb table lists in-frame clones only, not all of them. V and J calls and clone size are given by that table; D and trimming were obtained from the DNA. The sample records 85,000 to 120,000 clones, 70% to 90% being singletons. This CDR3 is 15 amino acids long. The germline V gene encodes CDR1 SGHRS and CDR2 YFSETQ. The V gene lost 1 base and the J gene lost 8 bases, with 16 bases spanning the gap. The chain links TRBV5-1 to TRBJ2-1, with D maybe TRBD1 (6 bases). The sequence came from a man between 45 and 60 years old with active COVID-19. Input material: peripheral blood. The CDR3 sequence is CASSLLLPGVDEQFF. The DNA for the CDR3 is TGCGCCAGCAGCTTGCTTCTCCCAGGGGTTGATGAGCAGTTCTTC.